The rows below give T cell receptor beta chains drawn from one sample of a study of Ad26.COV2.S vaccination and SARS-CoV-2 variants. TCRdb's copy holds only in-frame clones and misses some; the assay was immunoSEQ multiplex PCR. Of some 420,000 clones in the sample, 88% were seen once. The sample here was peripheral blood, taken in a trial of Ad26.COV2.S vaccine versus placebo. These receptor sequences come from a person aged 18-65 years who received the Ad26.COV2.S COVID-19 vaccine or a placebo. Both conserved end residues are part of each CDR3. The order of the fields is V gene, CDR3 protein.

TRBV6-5 CASSYGGSTYEQYF
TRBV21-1 CASSKAARTIRNTEAFF
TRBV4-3 CASSQAGGNSPLHF
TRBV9 CASSVRQGADTGELFF
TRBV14 CASSQEAMKSAPLHF
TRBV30 CAWNIERNQPQHF
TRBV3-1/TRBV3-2 CASRDLTNTGELFF
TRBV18 CASSPGRQGGVSPLHF
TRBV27 CASRQSGGGDTQYF
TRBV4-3 CASSQVRGANEKLFF
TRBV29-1 CSVDPAGGLYNEQFF
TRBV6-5 CASSQGASSTDTQYF
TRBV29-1 CSGKGTGTDYGYTF
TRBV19 CASRLVGRGENNEQFF
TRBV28 CASSRRGANYGYTF
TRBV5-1 CASSATRGSGELFF
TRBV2 CASSAPQGASYNEQFF
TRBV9 CASSPYPDRGGNTIYF
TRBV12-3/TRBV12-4 CASSRGHREKAFF
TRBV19 CASRGREAYNEQFF
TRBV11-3 CASSRGVTGELFF
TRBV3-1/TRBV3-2 CASSPRVSGANVLTF
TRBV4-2 CASSQVVGGTGELFF
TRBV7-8 CASSTGQESYNEQFF
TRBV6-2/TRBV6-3 CASSPYPIYEQYF
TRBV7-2 CASSLGPSGGTEETQYF
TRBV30 CAWSIVAGANVLTF
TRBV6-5 CASSSGPQGVGYEQYF
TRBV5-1 CASSLSQGETQYF
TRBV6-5 CASSKPGGEQFF
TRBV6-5 CATPAPREQYF
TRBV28 CASSSGGTYGYTF
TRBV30 CAWSRTYLYGYTF
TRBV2 CASWPGGETQYF
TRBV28 CASGTRLEYNSPLHF
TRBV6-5 CASRAGGSSYEQYF
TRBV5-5 CASSYETSGGIGANVLTF
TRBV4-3 CASSPGLQANRGTYEQYF
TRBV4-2 CASSQDGWGHQETQYF
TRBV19 CASSMKDRVAGELFF
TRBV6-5 CASSTTSGGINEQFF
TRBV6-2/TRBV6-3 CASSPNWRTGELFF
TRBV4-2 CASRRTSGESYEQYF
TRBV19 CASRSGTGGFDEQFF
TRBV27 CASSLFSYLRGRRAVNSNQPQHF
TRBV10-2 CASSRTGPGEKLFF
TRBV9 CASSATRTGGGYNEQFF